The sequence of this T cell receptor beta chain was determined in a study of identical twins. Notes on the study in general: Researchers caution that invariant MAIT and iNKT cells could partly confound zero-insertion analyses.

From the 5' RACE reads, TCRdb called clonotypes with MiXCR, one entry per CDR3 protein. Here the sample spans roughly 500,000 distinct CDR3 sequences, 22% being singletons. With respect to this clonotype: Its target is unknown.

The data were also submitted as part of a second study, on T cells expressing NK-cell markers. According to that study: TCR beta repertoires came from sorted CD3+CD56+NKG2C+, CD3+CD56+NKG2C- and CD3+CD56-NKG2C+ T cells.

Material: CD4+ T cells sorted from blood. The TCR sequence derives from a woman younger than 35 in good health.

CDR3 protein: CASSRPGLAGGNTDTQYF. The CDR3 DNA is TGTGCCAGCAGTCGTCCCGGACTAGCGGGGGGGAACACAGATACGCAGTATTTT. V is TRBV27 and J is TRBJ2-3, with 15 positions matching TRBD2. With 5 bases clipped from V and 2 bases from J, the junction kept 8 bases outside the gene matches. The CDR3 extends over 18 amino acids. CDR1 is MNHEY and CDR2 is SMNVEV in the germline V gene (reference sequence).